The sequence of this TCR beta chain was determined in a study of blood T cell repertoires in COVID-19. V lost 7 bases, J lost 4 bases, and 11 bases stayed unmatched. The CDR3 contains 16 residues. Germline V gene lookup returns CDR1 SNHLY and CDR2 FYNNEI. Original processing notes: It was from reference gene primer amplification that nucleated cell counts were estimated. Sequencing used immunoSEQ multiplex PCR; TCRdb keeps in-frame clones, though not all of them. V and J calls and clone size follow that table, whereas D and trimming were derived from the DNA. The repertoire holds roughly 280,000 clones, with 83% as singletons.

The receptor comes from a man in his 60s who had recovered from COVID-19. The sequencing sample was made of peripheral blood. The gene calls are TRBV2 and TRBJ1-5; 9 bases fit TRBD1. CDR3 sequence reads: CASTKGGQGWNQPQHF. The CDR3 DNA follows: TGTGCCAGCACCAAAGGGGGACAGGGCTGGAATCAGCCCCAGCATTTT.